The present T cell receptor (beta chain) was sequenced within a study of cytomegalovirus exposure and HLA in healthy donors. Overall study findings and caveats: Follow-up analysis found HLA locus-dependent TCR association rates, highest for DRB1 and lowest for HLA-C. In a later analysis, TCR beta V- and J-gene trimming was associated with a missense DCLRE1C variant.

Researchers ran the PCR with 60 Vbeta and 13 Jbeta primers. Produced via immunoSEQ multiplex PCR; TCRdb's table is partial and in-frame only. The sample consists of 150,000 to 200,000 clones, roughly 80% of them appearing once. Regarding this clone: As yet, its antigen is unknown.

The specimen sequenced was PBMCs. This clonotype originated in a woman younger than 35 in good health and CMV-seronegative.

The CDR3 coding sequence is TGTGCCAGCAGTTTAGGGGCAGATGAAAAACTGTTTTTT. It yields the protein CASSLGADEKLFF. The chain uses TRBV28 and TRBJ1-4, with D maybe TRBD1 (5 bases). The V end lost 2 bases, the J end lost 6 bases, and 7 bases lay between the germline ends. The CDR3 extends over 13 amino acids. CDR1 MDHEN and CDR2 SYDVKM come from the germline V gene.